One T cell receptor (beta chain) is described in this entry. These data come from a study of blood T cell repertoires in COVID-19. Across the study: COVID-19 samples collected from the United States, Italy and Spain covered acute and convalescent phases. PBMCs, B-cell-depleted T cells, or T cells provided the cDNA or gDNA that made up the material.

This CDR3 contains 11 residues. Sequencing used immunoSEQ multiplex PCR; TCRdb keeps in-frame clones, though not all of them. This sample carries about 51,000 clones, less than 90% of them seen once, and the ten largest clones take roughly 1.3%. This sequence originates from a man aged 55 to 70 with acute or convalescent COVID-19. The V and J genes are TRBV12-1 and TRBJ2-5; the D call of TRBD2 is as the table states it, not checked on the DNA. TRBV12-1 is noted as a pseudogene. Sequencing was carried out using peripheral blood. DNA for the CDR3: TGTGCCAGCAGCTCTCAAGAGACCCAGTACTTC. This codes for CASSSQETQYF.